Shown below are 7 T cell receptor beta chains from a single sample sequenced in a study of OX40 agonist ivuxolimab in advanced cancers. Sequenced by immunoSEQ multiplex PCR; TCRdb stores in-frame clones only, minus some. The table lists some 34,000 clones, 88% of them singletons. Source: CD4+ or CD8+ T cells sorted from blood, taken in a trial of the OX40 agonist ivuxolimab. The receptors were gathered from an adult with an advanced solid tumor such as melanoma, head and neck, liver or kidney cancer.

The rearrangement uses TRBV7-9 and TRBJ2-3; D is uncertain. The CDR3 runs to 14 residues. Trimming pared 1 base from V and 0 bases from J, leaving 5 bases between. Germline CDR1 SEHNR, CDR2 FQNEAQ (reference sequence). The CDR3 region is CASSLVQSTDTQYF. The DNA of the CDR3 is TGTGCCAGCAGCTTAGTCCAAAGCACAGATACGCAGTATTTT.

This sequence joins TRBV11-2 and TRBJ2-7, with no clear D. Trimming removed 0 bases from V and 2 bases from J, with 11 bases in between. Per the germline V gene, CDR1 is SGHAT and CDR2 is FQNNGV. The CDR3 sequence is 15 residues long. CDR3 sequence: CASSLEQILTYEQYF. CDR3 sequence (DNA): TGTGCCAGCAGCTTAGAACAGATACTCACCTACGAGCAGTACTTC. The full variable domain, its missing parts supplied by reference TRBV11-2 and TRBJ2-7, is EAGVAQSPRYKIIEKRQSVAFWCNPISGHATLYWYQQILGQGPKLLIQFQNNGVVDDSQLPKDRFSAERLKGVDSTLKIQPAKLEDSAVYLCASSLEQILTYEQYFGPGTRLTVT.

This chain connects TRBV9 to TRBJ2-7, with a weak D call TRBD1 (5 bases). The CDR3 sequence is 12 residues long. CDR1 SGDLS and CDR2 YYNGEE come from the germline V gene. Trimming pared 4 bases from V and 3 bases from J, leaving 8 bases between. The CDR3 spells CASSPGHYEQYF. In DNA, the CDR3 is TGTGCCAGCAGCCCTGGACACTACGAGCAGTACTTC.

The chain couples TRBV15 to TRBJ2-7; 10 bases fit TRBD1. With 4 bases clipped from V and 2 bases from J, the junction kept 5 bases outside the gene matches. The CDR3 loop spans 15 amino acids. The V gene's germline CDR1 is LNHNV and CDR2 YYDKDF (reference sequence). The CDR3 DNA is TGTGCCACCAGCATCGACGGACAGGGGGCCTACGAGCAGTACTTC. It translates to CATSIDGQGAYEQYF.

About this clone itself: The junction departs from germline at one end; a sequencing error may be responsible. The J gene is TRBJ2-1, the V gene TRBV13, with 9 bases identical to TRBD2. Germline CDR1 and CDR2: PRHDT and FYEKMQ (reference sequence). The CDR3 loop spans 16 amino acids. The CDR3 sequence is CASRLEASGMYNEQFF. The CDR3 nucleotides are TGTGCCAGCAGGTTAGAGGCTAGCGGGATGTACAATGAGCAGTTCTTC.

This clone has only a few counts. V and J are TRBV29-1 and TRBJ2-4; 7 bases map to TRBD1. The V segment lost 7 bases and the J segment 2 bases; nucleotides outside the gene matches: 20. Germline V gives CDR1 SQVTM, CDR2 ANQGSEA. This CDR3 is 18 amino acids long. For the CDR3, the DNA is TGCAGCGCTATTCACCCAGACAGGGTCTGGCCGTCCAAAAACATTCAGTACTTC. This sequence encodes CSAIHPDRVWPSKNIQYF. Variable domain in full (rest from reference TRBV29-1 and TRBJ2-4): SAVISQKPSRDICQRGTSLTIQCQVDSQVTMMFWYRQQPGQSLTLIATANQGSEATYESGFVIDKFPISRPNLTFSTLTVSNMSPEDSSIYLCSAIHPDRVWPSKNIQYFGAGTRLSVL.

V usage is TRBV25-1 and J usage is TRBJ1-4; D is perhaps TRBD1 (5 bases). Germline values: CDR1 MGHDK, CDR2 SYGVNS. V gave up 3 bases and J gave up 4 bases, with 12 bases separating them. This CDR3 has 15 amino acids. The CDR3 DNA follows: TGTGCCAGCAGTGAGGGACCAAGCCTTAATGAAAAACTGTTTTTT. Translated: CASSEGPSLNEKLFF.